This record looks at one TCR beta chain sequence and its context. No cognate antigen has been identified for it. Within one base of it there is no much larger clone, and no base qualities were kept. The donors were healthy, HIV-negative adults who had no recently reported acute infections or vaccinations. Every donor was a Caucasian adult residing in Nashville, Tennessee, USA. CD4+ T cells were enriched through magnetic negative selection, after which naive cells were positively selected on CD45RA and the remaining negative fraction served as the memory subset. Blood was collected by leukapheresis, and PBMCs were isolated by Ficoll-Histopaque density gradient centrifugation and then cryopreserved in liquid nitrogen vapor phase. Analytical flow cytometry was used to check the purity and quantity of every magnetically sorted T cell population. Genomic DNA was isolated from each sorted fraction and quantified by UV absorbance on a Nanodrop 2000c.

For CDR1 and CDR2, the germline V gene lists WSHSY and SAAADI. Trimming removed 4 bases from V and 0 bases from J, leaving 19 bases between the germline ends. From the cysteine up to the phenylalanine, the CDR3 has a length of 19 residues. Only the CDR3 region is kept as DNA, spanning 57 bases read in frame from base 1. Using the deep immunoSEQ assay, TCR CDR3 regions were amplified from genomic DNA by multiplex PCR. Extracted genomic DNA from each cell subset was distributed evenly across all wells of several immunoSEQ 96-well plates, and each plate was treated as a replicate. For sorted subsets, approximately 0.2 ug of genomic DNA, equivalent to 25,000 to 35,000 T cell genomes, went into each replicate PCR. The purified libraries were quantified using a Qubit 3.0 fluorometer, sized with a Bioanalyzer 2100, and then quantified again using the KAPA Library Quantification kit. A separate single-read 150-cycle Illumina NextSeq 550 flow cell was used to sequence each immunoSEQ 96-well plate. Under the source paper's analysis protocol: Because the immunoSEQ output included only junctional sequences and no quality scores, the filtering could not be the same as the filtering used for full-length reads. To assign V/J genes and CDR3, sequences were annotated against IMGT germline references using PyIR, a Python wrapper for IgBLAST v1.9. Reads were filtered out if the reads had weak V/J assignments (E-value above 1e-6), no CDR3, stop codons, out-of-frame junctions, or ambiguous translated residues. V3J clonotypes were defined as sequences sharing an identical inferred V gene, J gene, and CDR3 amino acid sequence. Percentage overlap between repertoires was computed as shared unique clonotypes divided by the size of the smaller repertoire. Richness of each repertoire was evaluated using RTK rarefaction, the Chao1 estimator, and Recon v2.1 estimates of unobserved clonotypes. OLGA was used to compute generation probabilities for all TCRbeta clonotypes that the gDNA method yielded from a handful of donors. TCRdb holds this immuneACCESS table with in-frame rearrangements only. Some clones are missing; in checked studies, unresolved V genes explain under half, and the rest has no known cause. V and J calls and clone size are given by that table; D and trimming were obtained from the DNA. For this sample the table gives hundreds of thousands of clones, of which around 67% were detected only once. Of the sample, approximately 1.6% falls within the top ten clones.

This specimen belongs to a study of shared clonotypes between healthy human individuals (dated by TCRdb to 2020 to 2021). With respect to the entire study: Two women and three men aged 18 to 49 years were included in the cohort. Leukapheresis yielded between about 0.85 and 9 billion PBMCs per donor. Different laboratories and diverse techniques were used to prepare libraries and sequence TCR repertoires, to increase sequencing depth and limit assay-specific biases. Blood TCR repertoires of about 5 healthy adults were deeply sequenced to estimate repertoire size and the extent of clonotype sharing between individuals. Per donor, three plates each were used for CD4 naive and CD4 memory, two for CD8 naive, and one for CD8 memory.

What the study reported, not specific to this receptor: When a few donors were compared, the shared fraction of clonotypes was about 5.2% for naive CD4, less than 4% for naive CD8, roughly 2.3% for memory CD4, and about 0.36% for memory CD8. Pairwise subsampling led to the expectation that sequencing depth would affect the degree of clonotype sharing among donors. Incomplete sequencing was indicated by rarefaction of sorted-subset datasets, despite the large sequencing depth. Compared with non-shared clonotypes, clonotypes shared by all four sorted-subset donors had higher generation probabilities. Sampling was limited to blood, and TCR repertoires in tissue likely differ from TCR repertoires in blood. The genetic and exposure-history diversity represented was limited by the small number of donors. Naive subsets generally had larger estimated clonotype richness than memory subsets did.

Specimen: memory CD4+ T cells sorted from blood. Per the publication, the cell subset or site label means: CD45RA-negative fraction. Here the chain combines TRBV10-2 and TRBJ2-6; the D element might be TRBD1 or TRBD2, as each aligns at 5 bases. The source is a woman under 40 in good health. The DNA sequence is as follows: TGCGCCAGCAGTGGGACGGGGCCCTTATCTACCTCTGGGGCCAACGTCCTGACTTTC. This sequence encodes CASSGTGPLSTSGANVLTF.